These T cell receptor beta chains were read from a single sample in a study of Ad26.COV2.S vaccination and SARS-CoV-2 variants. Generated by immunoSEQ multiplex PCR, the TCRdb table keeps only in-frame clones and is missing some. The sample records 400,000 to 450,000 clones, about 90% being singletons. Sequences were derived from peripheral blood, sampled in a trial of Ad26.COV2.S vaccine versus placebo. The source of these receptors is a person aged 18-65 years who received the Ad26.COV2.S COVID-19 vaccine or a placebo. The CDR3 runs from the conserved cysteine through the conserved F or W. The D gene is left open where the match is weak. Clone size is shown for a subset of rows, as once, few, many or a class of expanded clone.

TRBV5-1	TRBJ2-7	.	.	TGCGCCAGCAGCTCCTCGGGACGCAACTACGAGCAGTACTTC	CASSSSGRNYEQYF
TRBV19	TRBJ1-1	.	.	TGTGCCAGTATTAACCGGGGAACTGAAGCTTTCTTT	CASINRGTEAFF
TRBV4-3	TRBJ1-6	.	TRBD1	TGCGCCAGCAGCCAGGACAGGACAGGGGGCAATTCACCCCTCCACTTT	CASSQDRTGGNSPLHF
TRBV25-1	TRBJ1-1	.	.	TGTGCCAGCAGCGAATATAGGAACACTGAAGCTTTCTTT	CASSEYRNTEAFF
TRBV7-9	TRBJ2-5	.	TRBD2	TGTGCCAGCAGCTTCGGGACTAGCGGAATCCAAGAGACCCAGTACTTC	CASSFGTSGIQETQYF
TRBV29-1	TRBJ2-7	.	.	TGCAGCGTTGACTCAGGTTCCTACGAGCAGTACTTC	CSVDSGSYEQYF
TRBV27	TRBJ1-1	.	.	TGTGCCAGCAGTGACGTCAACAGTAGGGCTGAAGCTTTCTTT	CASSDVNSRAEAFF
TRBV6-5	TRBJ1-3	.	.	TGTGCCAGCCGCGGGAACTCTGGAAACACCATATATTTT	CASRGNSGNTIYF
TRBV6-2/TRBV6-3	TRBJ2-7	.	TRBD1	TGTGCCAGCAGTTATGACAGGGTTCAGCACGAGCAGTACTTC	CASSYDRVQHEQYF
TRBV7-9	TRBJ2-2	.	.	TGTGCCAGCAGTCCCCGACACCCTCGGCAGGGCACCGGGGAGCTGTTTTTT	CASSPRHPRQGTGELFF
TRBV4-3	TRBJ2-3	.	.	TGCGCCAGCAGCCAAGACAGGGAAGTGGATACGCAGTATTTT	CASSQDREVDTQYF
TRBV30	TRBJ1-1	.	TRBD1	TGTGCCTGGAGCCGTACAGGGGGCCCTGAAGCTTTCTTT	CAWSRTGGPEAFF
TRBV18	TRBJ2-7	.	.	TGTGCCAGCTCACCGACTCAGGATCCATACGAGCAGTACTTC	CASSPTQDPYEQYF
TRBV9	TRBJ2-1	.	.	TGTGCCAGCAGCGTATCGGGCTATGAGCAGTTCTTC	CASSVSGYEQFF
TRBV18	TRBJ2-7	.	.	TGTGCCAGCTCCCACCAATTTCTTCGACAGGTCTCCTACGAGCAGTACTTC	CASSHQFLRQVSYEQYF
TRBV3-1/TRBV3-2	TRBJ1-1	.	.	TGTGCCAGCAGCTACGCGGTCGATGGGGTTCCCACTGAAGCTTTCTTT	CASSYAVDGVPTEAFF
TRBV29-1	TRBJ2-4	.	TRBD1	TGCAGCGTTGAGAAGGACAGGGGAGGATTTCGAGCCAAAAACATTCAGTACTTC	CSVEKDRGGFRAKNIQYF
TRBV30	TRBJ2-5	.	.	TGTGCCTGGAACCGGGACATGTTTGAGACCCAGTACTTC	CAWNRDMFETQYF
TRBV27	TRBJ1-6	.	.	TGTGCCAGCAGTTCGACGCGGACCTTGATTTCACCCCTCCACTTT	CASSSTRTLISPLHF
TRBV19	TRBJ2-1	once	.	TGTGCCAGTAGTATCCGCCCCCCCAGTCCCTACAATGAGCAGTTCTTC	CASSIRPPSPYNEQFF